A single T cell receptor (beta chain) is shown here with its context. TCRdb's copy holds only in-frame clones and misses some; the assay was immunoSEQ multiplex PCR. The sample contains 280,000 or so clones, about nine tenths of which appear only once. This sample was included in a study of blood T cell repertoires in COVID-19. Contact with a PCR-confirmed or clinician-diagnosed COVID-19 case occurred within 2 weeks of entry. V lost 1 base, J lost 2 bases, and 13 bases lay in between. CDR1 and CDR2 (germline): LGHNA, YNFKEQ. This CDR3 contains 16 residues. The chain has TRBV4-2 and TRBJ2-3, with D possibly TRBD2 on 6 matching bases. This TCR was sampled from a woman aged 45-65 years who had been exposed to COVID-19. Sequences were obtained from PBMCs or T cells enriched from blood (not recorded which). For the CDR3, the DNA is TGTGCCAGCAGCCAAGGGGCCGCGGGAAACACAGATACGCAGTATTTT. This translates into CASSQGAAGNTDTQYF.